These 31 T cell receptor beta chains were all obtained from the same sample, sequenced in a study of beta chain features in type 1 diabetes. The study reverse transcribed the entire isolated RNA, so it sequenced expressed TCRB transcripts. Repertoires were generated with immunoSEQ multiplex PCR, while TCRdb's copy carries only in-frame clones and drops some. The sample has over 120,000 clones; roughly 10% are singletons. Material for sequencing was naive CD4+ T cells from blood. All receptors come from a man between 18 and 29 years old in good health.

Many counts were recorded for this clone. The V and J genes are TRBV7-3 and TRBJ2-1; the D is unclear. Trimming removed 9 bases from V and 4 bases from J, with 7 bases in between. Germline V CDR1 and CDR2: SGHTA, FQGTGA. The CDR3 runs 11 residues. CDR3 amino acids: CASGSYNEQFF. The CDR3 DNA sequence: TGTGCCAGTGGCAGTTACAATGAGCAGTTCTTC.

V usage is TRBV7-2 and J usage is TRBJ2-5, with TRBD1 matching over 7 bases. The CDR3 extends over 14 amino acids. The V segment lost 5 bases and the J segment 1 base; nucleotides outside the gene matches: 4. Germline CDR1 and CDR2: SGHTA and FQGNSA. As DNA, the CDR3 is TGTGCCAGCAGCGATAGGGGGCCCCAAGAGACCCAGTACTTC. Translation gives CASSDRGPQETQYF.

The rearrangement uses TRBV6-5 and TRBJ1-4; 7 bases are a match to TRBD1. V trimming: 10 bases; J trimming: 10 bases; junction bases outside the gene matches: 12. This CDR3 contains 13 residues. Germline loops: CDR1 MNHEY, CDR2 SVGAGI. CDR3 bases: TGTGCCACGGGGACAGACTCGAGTGGAAAACTGTTTTTT. Its protein product is CATGTDSSGKLFF.

CDR3 sequence (DNA): TGTGCCTGGTTCGGGGGGGCAGAGACCCAGTACTTC. Translating it yields CAWFGGAETQYF. The chain is built from TRBV30 and TRBJ2-5; 8 bases match TRBD2. V was clipped by 5 bases and J by 4 bases; unmatched bases: 3. In germline, CDR1 is GTSNPN, CDR2 SVGIG (reference sequence). The CDR3 has 12 amino acids.

A few counts support this clone. This chain connects TRBV28 to TRBJ1-2, with 8 nucleotides matching TRBD1. Per germline, CDR1 MDHEN and CDR2 SYDVKM. The CDR3 spans 13 residues. The V segment lost 6 bases and the J segment 5 bases; nucleotides outside the gene matches: 5. CDR3 region: CASSRDRSYGYTF. CDR3 sequence (DNA): TGTGCCAGCAGCCGGGACAGGTCGTATGGCTACACCTTC.

The V call is TRBV5-1, the J call TRBJ2-7, with TRBD1 matching 7 bases. CDR3 length equals 17 residues. V dropped 0 bases and J dropped 5; count of bases not matched to a gene: 14. The germline CDR1 and CDR2 sequences are SGHRS and YFSETQ. CDR3 sequence reads: CASSLVLVRGQSNEQYF. Written as DNA, the CDR3 is TGCGCCAGCAGCTTGGTTTTGGTAAGGGGACAGAGTAACGAGCAGTACTTC.

Only a few counts were recorded for this clone. V gene TRBV2 combines with J gene TRBJ1-2; 7 nucleotides line up with TRBD1. Trimming removed 9 bases from V and 4 bases from J; junction bases left unmatched: 2. Germline V gene data show CDR1 as SNHLY and CDR2 as FYNNEI. The CDR3 sequence is 11 residues long. The CDR3: CASGTVYGYTF. CDR3 DNA: TGTGCCAGTGGGACAGTCTATGGCTACACCTTC.

The rearrangement uses TRBV7-2 and TRBJ2-3; 13 bases agree with TRBD2. Germline values: CDR1 SGHTA, CDR2 FQGNSA. CDR3 length: 17 amino acids. V was pared by 5 bases and J by 2 bases, with 7 bases of the junction left unmatched. CDR3 sequence (DNA): TGTGCCAGCAGCCACCGACTAGCGGGGGGTTCCACAGATACGCAGTATTTT. It yields the protein CASSHRLAGGSTDTQYF.

The chain couples TRBV28 to TRBJ1-2; a possible D gene is TRBD1 (5 bases). V lost 4 bases and J 6 bases, leaving 18 bases between the germline ends. This CDR3 region has 15 residues. Germline CDR1 MDHEN, CDR2 SYDVKM. DNA for the CDR3: TGTGCCAGCAGTTCTCAGGGTTGGGTGCTGCATGGCTACACCTTC. Translating gives CASSSQGWVLHGYTF.

This clone has at least ten counts. The J gene is TRBJ2-3, the V gene TRBV7-9; 7 bases agree with TRBD1. In germline, CDR1 is SEHNR, CDR2 FQNEAQ (reference sequence). Trimming cost V 5 bases and J 5 bases; bases outside gene matches: 10. This CDR3 region has 15 residues. The CDR3 reads CASSPLLGGKDTQYF. CDR3 DNA sequence: TGTGCCAGCAGCCCGCTACTAGGGGGCAAAGATACGCAGTATTTT.

This clone was counted only a few times. This chain uses TRBV6-6 with TRBJ2-3, with D perhaps matching TRBD2 (5 bases). CDR1 is MNHNY, CDR2 SVGAGI, per germline (reference sequence). V was cut by 2 bases and J by 4 bases, with 10 bases left in between. This CDR3 is built from 14 residues. CDR3 nucleotide sequence: TGTGCCAGCAGTTACCCAAATAGCGCAGATACGCAGTATTTT. It translates to CASSYPNSADTQYF.

V is TRBV5-1 and J is TRBJ2-3; 13 nucleotides line up with TRBD2. Germline CDR1 and CDR2: SGHRS and YFSETQ. J lost 11 bases, V lost 6 bases, and 12 bases had no gene match. This CDR3 has 15 amino acids. The CDR3, as DNA: TGCGCCAGCACCAATCCCGGACTAGCGGGAGCTCAGCAGTATTTT. It is translated as CASTNPGLAGAQQYF.

V and J are TRBV6-5 and TRBJ2-5, with TRBD2 as a possible D gene (5 bases). Trimming took off 3 bases at V and 1 base at J, with 12 bases between the two ends. This CDR3 is 15 amino acids long. Germline V gene lookup returns CDR1 MNHEY and CDR2 SVGAGI. The CDR3 loop reads CASSYGRARQETQYF. CDR3 coding DNA: TGTGCCAGCAGTTATGGGCGGGCCCGCCAAGAGACCCAGTACTTC.

This clone turned up a few times. The rearrangement joins TRBV7-8 to TRBJ2-7, with 8 bases matching TRBD2. Unmatched junction bases numbered 12, after V lost 6 bases and J lost 5 bases. Germline CDR1 reads SGHVS; CDR2 reads FQNEAQ. The CDR3 is 15 amino acids. CDR3 sequence (DNA): TGTGCCAGCAGGCCAGCCAGGACTAGCCGCCACGAGCAGTACTTC. This encodes CASRPARTSRHEQYF. The complete variable domain, with remaining parts taken from reference TRBV7-8 and TRBJ2-7, reads GAGVSQSPRYKVAKRGQDVALRCDPISGHVSLFWYQQALGQGPEFLTYFQNEAQLDKSGLPSDRFFAERPEGSVSTLKIQRTQQEDSAVYLCASRPARTSRHEQYFGPGTRLTVT.

The chain is built from TRBV7-2 and TRBJ2-5, with a tentative D call TRBD1 (5 bases). V gave up 5 bases and J gave up 4 bases, with 8 bases separating them. The CDR3 runs to 12 residues. The germline CDR1 and CDR2 sequences are SGHTA and FQGNSA. The CDR3 sequence: CASSPQGETQYF. The CDR3 coding sequence is TGTGCCAGCAGCCCCCAGGGAGAGACCCAGTACTTC.

There are a few counts of this clone. V usage is TRBV2 and J usage is TRBJ2-3; TRBD2 matches at 11 bases. Trimming at V came to 3 bases and at J to 13 bases, leaving 6 bases not matched to a gene. Germline CDR1 SNHLY, CDR2 FYNNEI. This CDR3 has 13 residues. CDR3 loop: CASSETSGVVEYF. The DNA of the CDR3 is TGTGCCAGCAGTGAGACTAGCGGGGTGGTGGAGTATTTT. The variable domain in full, with the rest retrieved from reference TRBV2 and TRBJ2-3, is EPEVTQTPSHQVTQMGQEVILRCVPISNHLYFYWYRQILGQKVEFLVSFYNNEISEKSEIFDDQFSVERPDGSNFTLKIRSTKLEDSAMYFCASSETSGVVEYFGPGTRLTVL.

The rearrangement joins TRBV7-2 to TRBJ2-3; TRBD2 aligns across 9 bases. This CDR3 is 14 amino acids long. Germline assignment: CDR1 SGHTA and CDR2 FQGNSA. The J segment lost 4 bases and the V segment lost 6 bases, leaving 5 bases of the junction unmatched. DNA for the CDR3: TGTGCCAGCAGTTCCCAGCGGGGGGCAGATACGCAGTATTTT. This translates into CASSSQRGADTQYF.

This clone showed up just a few times. This chain uses TRBV7-2 with TRBJ1-2; maybe TRBD1 (5 bases). The CDR3 is 16 residues long. From germline, CDR1 is SGHTA and CDR2 FQGNSA. The V gene lost 0 bases and the J gene lost 6 bases, with 17 bases spanning the gap. The CDR3 nucleotides read TGTGCCAGCAGCTTAGCAGGGCCTCCGGGACTGGATGGCTACACCTTC. Translated: CASSLAGPPGLDGYTF.

The V and J genes are TRBV7-7 and TRBJ2-5; 9 bases map to TRBD1. The CDR3 length is 15 residues. V was pared by 2 bases and J by 4 bases, with 5 bases of the junction left unmatched. Germline V gene data show CDR1 as SSHAT and CDR2 as FNYEAQ (reference sequence). The CDR3 sequence: CASSLLGTGPETQYF. CDR3 coding DNA: TGTGCCAGCAGCTTACTCGGGACAGGGCCAGAGACCCAGTACTTC.

This clone was seen a few times. This chain links TRBV11-2 with TRBJ2-7; D ambiguous. Germline loops: CDR1 SGHAT, CDR2 FQNNGV. V lost 5 bases, J lost 5 bases, and 13 bases lay in between. The CDR3 is 13 residues long. The CDR3 nucleotides are TGTGCCAGCAGCCCAGGTGTAGTAAACGAGCAGTACTTC. Translation: CASSPGVVNEQYF.

This clone was detected a few times. The rearrangement links TRBV7-7 to TRBJ2-3, with unresolved D. The CDR3 loop spans 14 amino acids. Looked up from germline, CDR1 is SSHAT and CDR2 is FNYEAQ (reference sequence). With 8 bases removed from V and 0 bases from J, the gap between germline ends came to 12 bases. The CDR3 region has the DNA TGTGCCAGCTCAGAGGAAACTAGCACAGATACGCAGTATTTT. It encodes CASSEETSTDTQYF.

J is TRBJ1-2 and V is TRBV4-3; 12 bases agree with TRBD1. Germline V gene sequence: CDR1 LGHNA, CDR2 YSLEER. V trimming: 4 bases; J trimming: 6 bases; junction bases outside the gene matches: 12. The length of the CDR3 is 17 residues. The CDR3 DNA reads TGCGCCAGCAGCCCAACGGGGACAGGGGGCGCATTCCATGGCTACACCTTC. It translates to CASSPTGTGGAFHGYTF.

The rearrangement joins TRBV4-2 to TRBJ1-5, with D uncertain. Germline V gene sequence: CDR1 LGHNA, CDR2 YNFKEQ. The CDR3 consists of 13 residues. Trimming cost V 0 bases and J 5 bases, with 5 bases left between them. Here the CDR3 reads CASSQDRDQPQHF. In nucleotides, the CDR3 is TGTGCCAGCAGCCAAGATCGAGATCAGCCCCAGCATTTT.

The genes are TRBV30 and TRBJ2-6; a possible D gene is TRBD1 (6 bases). The germline V gene encodes CDR1 GTSNPN and CDR2 SVGIG (reference sequence). The ends were cut back, 2 bases at V and 8 bases at J, with 10 bases in the middle. CDR3 length: 13 residues. For the CDR3, the DNA is TGTGCCTGGAGTCCGCAGGGGACCAACGTCCTGACTTTC. This sequence encodes CAWSPQGTNVLTF.

The rearrangement links TRBV14 to TRBJ1-2, with 7 bases lining up with TRBD1. The CDR3 totals 13 residues. After removal of 1 base from V and 4 bases from J, the junction contained 0 bases not matched to a gene. Germline V CDR1 and CDR2: SGHDN, FVKESK. CDR3 region: CASSQAGGYGYTF. CDR3 DNA: TGTGCCAGCAGCCAAGCAGGGGGCTATGGCTACACCTTC.

This clone was detected only a few times. The chain recombines TRBV7-2 with TRBJ2-2; 8 bases agree with TRBD1. CDR1 SGHTA and CDR2 FQGNSA come from the germline V gene. Unmatched junction bases numbered 5, after V lost 5 bases and J lost 0 bases. The CDR3 consists of 16 residues. The chain's CDR3 is CASSHKDRANTGELFF. The CDR3 DNA reads TGTGCCAGCAGCCATAAGGACAGGGCGAACACCGGGGAGCTGTTTTTT. Drawing the rest from reference TRBV7-2 and TRBJ2-2, the complete variable domain is GAGVSQSPSNKVTEKGKDVELRCDPISGHTALYWYRQSLGQGLEFLIYFQGNSAPDKSGLPSDRFSAERTGGSVSTLTIQRTQQEDSAVYLCASSHKDRANTGELFFGEGSRLTVL.

The J gene is TRBJ2-1, the V gene TRBV12-5, with 10 bases fitting TRBD2. The CDR3 totals 16 residues. Germline loops: CDR1 LGHNT, CDR2 FRNRAP. V was pared by 0 bases and J by 2 bases, with 1 base of the junction left unmatched. The CDR3 loop is CASGLVSGGAYNEQFF. CDR3 in DNA: TGTGCTAGTGGTTTGGTAAGCGGGGGGGCCTACAATGAGCAGTTCTTC.

The V and J genes are TRBV7-2 and TRBJ2-1, with 7 bases fitting TRBD2. The trim removed 3 bases at V and 7 bases at J, leaving 6 bases unmatched. Per germline, CDR1 SGHTA and CDR2 FQGNSA. The CDR3 totals 14 residues. CDR3 in amino acids: CASSLAGAPNEQFF. The CDR3 DNA follows: TGTGCCAGCAGCTTGGCGGGAGCCCCTAATGAGCAGTTCTTC.

The table lists this clone with a few counts. V usage is TRBV11-3 and J usage is TRBJ2-1, with TRBD2 identical over 8 bases. With 1 base clipped from V and 7 bases from J, the junction kept 9 bases outside the gene matches. The germline gives CDR1 SGHNT, CDR2 YENEEA. The CDR3 consists of 16 residues. CDR3 DNA: TGTGCCAGCAGCTTAGGAACGGGACTAGAAGAAAATGAGCAGTTCTTC. Its protein product is CASSLGTGLEENEQFF.

This clone was counted a few times. The rearrangement uses TRBV7-2 and TRBJ2-7; D perhaps matches TRBD2 (6 bases). Germline loops: CDR1 SGHTA, CDR2 FQGNSA. There are 14 residues in the CDR3. V gave up 5 bases and J gave up 7 bases, with 18 bases separating them. CDR3 DNA: TGTGCCAGCAGCCCAACCTCGGGACTTGGGGAGCAGTACTTC. Translation: CASSPTSGLGEQYF. Based on the CDR3 plus reference TRBV7-2 and TRBJ2-7, the full variable domain is GAGVSQSPSNKVTEKGKDVELRCDPISGHTALYWYRQSLGQGLEFLIYFQGNSAPDKSGLPSDRFSAERTGGSVSTLTIQRTQQEDSAVYLCASSPTSGLGEQYFGPGTRLTVT.

The chain combines TRBV10-1 with TRBJ2-3; the D gene is possibly TRBD1 (6 bases). Trimming cost V 2 bases and J 0 bases, with 9 bases left between them. CDR1 WNHNN and CDR2 SYGVQD come from the germline V gene (reference sequence). The CDR3 is 15 residues long. The CDR3 coding sequence is TGCGCCAGCAGTGAGGGGGGCTTGAGCACAGATACGCAGTATTTT. Protein product: CASSEGGLSTDTQYF.